A selection of T cell receptor beta chains follows, all from one sample in a study of response to subunit inactivated influenza vaccine. Using its own MiXCR run on the RT-PCR reads, TCRdb lists one record per CDR3 protein. The sample lists more than 400,000 distinct CDR3 sequences; under 8.5% were seen once. This sample comprised PBMCs from blood, obtained around 25 months after vaccination. The origin of the receptors is a man in his fifties or sixties who received an inactivated influenza vaccine. Each CDR3 is given with its conserved first and last residue. Fields, in order: V gene, CDR3 protein.

V: TRBV3-1; CDR3: CASSSYGRRENTEAFF
V: TRBV14; CDR3: CASRLTGGYEQYF
V: TRBV27; CDR3: CASTLGGSPTGELFF
V: TRBV5-6; CDR3: CASSFMGVIGHEQYF
V: TRBV12-3/TRBV12-4; CDR3: CASSFRSTAGELFF
V: TRBV12-3/TRBV12-4; CDR3: CASARGQYNEQFF
V: TRBV7-2; CDR3: CASSPNRGGVADGYTF
V: TRBV4-1; CDR3: CASSPGPGETGELFF
V: TRBV3-1; CDR3: CASSRRALNNEQFF
V: TRBV12-5; CDR3: CASGLGVRDSYEQYF
V: TRBV11-3; CDR3: CASSHTGDRNEQFF
V: TRBV12-3/TRBV12-4; CDR3: CASSTSTSGELFF
V: TRBV4-3; CDR3: CASSQLKTSGGTDTQYF
V: TRBV19; CDR3: CASSIGQGGSPLHF
V: TRBV28; CDR3: CASSLSMGLAGNEQFF
V: TRBV12-3/TRBV12-4; CDR3: CASGGLAGKETQYF
V: TRBV5-1; CDR3: CASSGRQGWETQYF
V: TRBV6-2/TRBV6-3; CDR3: CASKSGTSVYNEQFF
V: TRBV5-5; CDR3: CASSTAGRSSYNEQFF
V: TRBV4-3; CDR3: CASSRQVYGNEQFF
V: TRBV28; CDR3: CASTAWSEEKLFF
V: TRBV7-9; CDR3: CASSLSIKGNEQFF
V: TRBV11-3; CDR3: CASSLDRLAGAGELFF
V: TRBV15; CDR3: CATSPAGMTDTQYF
V: TRBV12-3/TRBV12-4; CDR3: CASSGQDGGYTF
V: TRBV12-3/TRBV12-4; CDR3: CASSFWGAGETQYF
V: TRBV7-9; CDR3: CASSLSGQAFF
V: TRBV5-1; CDR3: CASSFRPGSEAFF
V: TRBV28; CDR3: CASSFRGRTDTQYF
V: TRBV5-1; CDR3: CASSSGTNFGSEQFF
V: TRBV10-3; CDR3: CAISESGGRADTQYF
V: TRBV6-2/TRBV6-3; CDR3: CASSYSSRGGATDTQYF
V: TRBV20-1; CDR3: CSQRTGTPEWDQYF
V: TRBV10-3; CDR3: CAISEVVEQFF
V: TRBV30; CDR3: CAWGRVYNSPLHF
V: TRBV5-1; CDR3: CASTDPSGGATDTQYF
V: TRBV7-2; CDR3: CAGKGGRPTDTQYF
V: TRBV10-3; CDR3: CAIRGQGATGELFF
V: TRBV20-1; CDR3: CSAKRRSGGSTDTQYF
V: TRBV7-9; CDR3: CASSLVPFTGELFF
V: TRBV20-1; CDR3: CSARDTGPSDEQYF
V: TRBV6-5; CDR3: CASSYRRDQPQHF
V: TRBV18; CDR3: CASSPWDISGNTIYF
V: TRBV6-2/TRBV6-3; CDR3: CASSLSGGRRTEAFF
V: TRBV12-3/TRBV12-4; CDR3: CASNIQGTLGTEAFF
V: TRBV11-2; CDR3: CASSHRQLGGSYEQYF
V: TRBV4-1; CDR3: CASSQKTGYTEAFF
V: TRBV5-5; CDR3: CASSSADRLSAQHF
V: TRBV28; CDR3: CASTRYRGTGYYEQFF
V: TRBV3-1; CDR3: CASSHPGTRPYEQYF
V: TRBV20-1; CDR3: CSASREETQYF